One and the same sample provided the 13 T cell receptor beta chains below, sequenced in a study of siplizumab effects on memory and regulatory T cells. Clones were read by immunoSEQ multiplex PCR, and TCRdb kept only the in-frame ones, dropping some. The sample lists some 100,000 clones; about 90% were seen once. Sequencing was performed on Tregs sorted from blood. The receptors derive from a human donor in good health.

V usage is TRBV16 and J usage is TRBJ2-3; tentative D call: TRBD2 (5 bases). V lost 0 bases, J lost 6 bases, and 10 bases lay in between. This CDR3 spans 14 amino acids. CDR1 and CDR2 (germline): KGHSY, FQNENV. The CDR3 DNA follows: TGTGCCAGCAGCCAATCCTCACTAGAGGATACGCAGTATTTT. Protein product: CASSQSSLEDTQYF.

V and J are TRBV19 and TRBJ2-1; TRBD2 might be the D (6 bases). Looked up from germline, CDR1 is LNHDA and CDR2 is SQIVND (reference sequence). Trimming removed 4 bases from V and 6 bases from J, with 13 bases in between. The length of the CDR3 is 14 residues. The CDR3 sequence: CASSRPGLSNEQFF. CDR3 DNA: TGTGCCAGTAGTAGGCCGGGACTTTCCAATGAGCAGTTCTTC.

This chain joins TRBV28 and TRBJ2-1; tentatively, D is TRBD1 (7 bases). Per germline, CDR1 MDHEN and CDR2 SYDVKM. The CDR3 contains 15 residues. V lost 10 bases and J lost 7, with 23 bases in between. CDR3 residues: CATTEGAGARNEQFF. The CDR3 nucleotides are TGTGCCACCACGGAGGGGGCAGGGGCTAGGAATGAGCAGTTCTTC.

The chain recombines TRBV18 with TRBJ2-7, with 11 bases lining up with TRBD1. The CDR3 runs 15 residues. Germline V gene lookup returns CDR1 KGHSH and CDR2 LQKENI. The V gene end was trimmed by 0 bases and the J gene end by 6 bases; junction bases not matched to a gene: 4. The chain's CDR3 is CASSPPGQGDLEQYF. CDR3 DNA sequence: TGTGCCAGCTCACCACCGGGACAGGGGGATCTCGAGCAGTACTTC.

This clone appeared a few times. A much larger clonotype is one base distant, so this may be a read error. The chain joins TRBV5-4 to TRBJ1-1; D remains ambiguous. Between the trimmed V and J ends, which lost 0 bases and 3 bases, there was a span of 0 bases. The length of the CDR3 is 11 residues. Germline assignment: CDR1 SGHNT and CDR2 YYREEE (reference sequence). CDR3 in DNA: TGTGCCAGCAGCTTGGACACTGAAGCTTTCTTT. It encodes CASSLDTEAFF.

V usage is TRBV9 and J usage is TRBJ2-3; TRBD2 is a possible D gene (6 bases). Germline CDR1 is SGDLS and CDR2 is YYNGEE. The V end was cut by 0 bases, the J end by 8 bases, with 13 bases between. The CDR3 runs 14 residues. CDR3 region: CASSVATSSGTQYF. CDR3 nucleotide sequence: TGTGCCAGCAGCGTAGCTACTAGCTCAGGTACGCAGTATTTT.

The chain has TRBV19 and TRBJ2-7; 8 bases fit TRBD1. Germline assignment: CDR1 LNHDA and CDR2 SQIVND (reference sequence). The V segment lost 4 bases and the J segment 3 bases; nucleotides outside the gene matches: 5. The CDR3 has 14 residues. CDR3 nucleotides: TGTGCCAGTAGTAATCCGGGACAGGTCTACGAGCAGTACTTC. Translating it yields CASSNPGQVYEQYF.

The chain joins TRBV5-6 to TRBJ2-5; TRBD2 might be the D (6 bases). CDR3 length: 15 amino acids. Deletions cut 2 bases from V and 4 bases from J, with 15 bases between. CDR1 SGHDT and CDR2 YYEEEE come from the germline V gene. CDR3 loop: CASSLAGYGGETQYF. CDR3 DNA sequence: TGTGCCAGCAGCTTAGCGGGTTATGGTGGAGAGACCCAGTACTTC.

This clone was seen only a few times. The chain joins TRBV7-2 to TRBJ2-7; unclear D gene. Between the trimmed V and J ends, which lost 1 base and 0 bases, there was a span of 13 bases. This CDR3 has 16 amino acids. The germline gives CDR1 SGHTA, CDR2 FQGNSA. The CDR3 sequence is CASSLVATLNSYEQYF. The CDR3 nucleotides read TGTGCCAGCAGCTTAGTCGCGACTCTTAACTCCTACGAGCAGTACTTC.

With regard to this clone: A far larger clone is off by one base, so a read error is likely. CDR3 sequence (DNA): TGTGCCAGCAGCATGGACAGCTACTCTGGAAACACCATATATTTT. Translation: CASSMDSYSGNTIYF. The chain uses TRBV7-3 and TRBJ1-3, with a possible D match to TRBD1 (6 bases). V was trimmed by 5 bases and J by 0 bases, leaving 11 bases between them. The CDR3 runs 15 residues. Germline lookup yields CDR1 SGHTA and CDR2 FQGTGA.

CDR3 amino acids: CASSSGTARRYGYTF. In DNA form, the CDR3 reads TGTGCCAGCAGTTCCGGGACAGCCCGTCGCTATGGCTACACCTTC. The chain combines TRBV6-5 with TRBJ1-2; TRBD1 matches 7 bases. This CDR3 contains 15 residues. Trimming took 4 bases from V and 4 from J; bases not matched to a gene: 9. Germline V lookup: CDR1 MNHEY, CDR2 SVGAGI.

This sequence joins TRBV28 and TRBJ1-1; D may be TRBD1 (6 bases). The CDR3 sequence is 11 residues long. Trimming removed 10 bases at V and 11 bases at J, with 17 bases between. Germline V gives CDR1 MDHEN, CDR2 SYDVKM. The CDR3 DNA reads as TGTGCCACCCGCGAGAGGGGGGAGGCTTTCTTT. It encodes CATRERGEAFF.

The chain recombines TRBV27 with TRBJ2-7; D is undetermined. This CDR3 has 13 amino acids. In germline, CDR1 is MNHEY, CDR2 SMNVEV (reference sequence). The germline V and J ends were trimmed by 2 bases and 0 bases, with 5 bases remaining between them. For the CDR3, the DNA is TGTGCCAGCAGTTTAGCGCTCTCCTACGAGCAGTACTTC. The encoded protein is CASSLALSYEQYF.